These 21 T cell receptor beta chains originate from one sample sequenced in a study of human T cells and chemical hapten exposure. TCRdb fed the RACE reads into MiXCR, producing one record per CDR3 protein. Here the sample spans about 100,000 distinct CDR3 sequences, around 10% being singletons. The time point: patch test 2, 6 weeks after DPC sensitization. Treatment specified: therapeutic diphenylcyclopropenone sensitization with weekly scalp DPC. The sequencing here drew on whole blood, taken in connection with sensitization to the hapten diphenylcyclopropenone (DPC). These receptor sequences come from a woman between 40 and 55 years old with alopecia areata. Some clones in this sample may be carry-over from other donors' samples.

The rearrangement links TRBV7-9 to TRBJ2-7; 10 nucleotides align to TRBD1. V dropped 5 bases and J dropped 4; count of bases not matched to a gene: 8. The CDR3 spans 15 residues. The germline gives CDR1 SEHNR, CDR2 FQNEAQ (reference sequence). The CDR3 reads CASSRQGATRYEQYF. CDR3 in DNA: TGTGCCAGCAGCCGACAGGGGGCAACAAGGTACGAGCAGTACTTC. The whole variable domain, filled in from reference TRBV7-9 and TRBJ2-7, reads DTGVSQNPRHKITKRGQNVTFRCDPISEHNRLYWYRQTLGQGPEFLTYFQNEAQLEKSRLLSDRFSAERPKGSFSTLEIQRTEQGDSAMYLCASSRQGATRYEQYFGPGTRLTVT.

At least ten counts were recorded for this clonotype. CDR3 amino acids: CATRVAGTLETQYF. CDR3 nucleotides: TGTGCCACCAGGGTAGCGGGTACCCTAGAGACCCAGTACTTC. The chain has TRBV15 and TRBJ2-5, with 7 bases fitting TRBD2. The CDR3 has 14 amino acids. The junction had 8 bases not matched to a gene; V was cut back by 6 bases and J by 4 bases. CDR1 LNHNV and CDR2 YYDKDF come from the germline V gene (reference sequence).

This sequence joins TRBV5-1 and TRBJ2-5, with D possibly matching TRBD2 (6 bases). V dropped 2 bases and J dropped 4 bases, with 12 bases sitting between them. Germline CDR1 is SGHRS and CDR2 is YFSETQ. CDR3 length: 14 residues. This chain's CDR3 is CASSFGGVGETQYF. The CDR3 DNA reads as TGCGCCAGCAGCTTCGGGGGAGTAGGAGAGACCCAGTACTTC.

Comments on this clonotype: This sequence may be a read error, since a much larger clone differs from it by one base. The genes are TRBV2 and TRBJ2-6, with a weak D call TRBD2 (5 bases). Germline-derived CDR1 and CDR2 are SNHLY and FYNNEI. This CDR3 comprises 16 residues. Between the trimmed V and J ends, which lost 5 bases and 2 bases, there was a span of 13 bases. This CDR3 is CASSPREGPGANVLTF. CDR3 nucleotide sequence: TGTGCCAGCAGTCCAAGAGAGGGTCCTGGGGCCAACGTCCTGACTTTC.

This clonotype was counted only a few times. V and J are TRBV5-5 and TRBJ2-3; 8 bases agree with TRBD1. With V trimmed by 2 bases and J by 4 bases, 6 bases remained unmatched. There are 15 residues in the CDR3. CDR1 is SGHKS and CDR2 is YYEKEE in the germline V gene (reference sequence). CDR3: CASSLRTGFSDTQYF. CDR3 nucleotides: TGTGCCAGCAGCTTACGGACAGGGTTCTCAGATACGCAGTATTTT. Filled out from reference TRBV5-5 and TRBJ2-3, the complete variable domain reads DAGVTQSPTHLIKTRGQQVTLRCSPISGHKSVSWYQQVLGQGPQFIFQYYEKEERGRGNFPDRFSARQFPNYSSELNVNALLLGDSALYLCASSLRTGFSDTQYFGPGTRLTVL.

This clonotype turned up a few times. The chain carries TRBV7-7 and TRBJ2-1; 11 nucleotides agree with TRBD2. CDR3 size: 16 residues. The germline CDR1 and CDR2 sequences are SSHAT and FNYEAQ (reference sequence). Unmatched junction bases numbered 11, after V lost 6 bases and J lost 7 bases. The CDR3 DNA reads TGTGCCAGCAGTTCCTTCATAGCGGGAGGGAGGAATGAGCAGTTCTTC. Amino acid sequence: CASSSFIAGGRNEQFF.

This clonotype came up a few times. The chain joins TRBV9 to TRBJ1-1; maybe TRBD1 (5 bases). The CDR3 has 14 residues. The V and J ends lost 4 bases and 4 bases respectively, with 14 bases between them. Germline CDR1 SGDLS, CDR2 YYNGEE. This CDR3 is CASSLSQGSTEAFF. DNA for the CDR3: TGTGCCAGCAGCCTTAGCCAGGGTAGCACTGAAGCTTTCTTT.

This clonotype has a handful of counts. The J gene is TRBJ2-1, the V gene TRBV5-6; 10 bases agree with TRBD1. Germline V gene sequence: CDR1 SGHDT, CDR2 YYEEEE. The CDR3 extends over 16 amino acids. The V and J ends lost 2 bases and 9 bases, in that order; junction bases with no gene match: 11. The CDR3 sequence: CASSFYRDRGFGEQFF. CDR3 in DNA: TGTGCCAGCAGCTTTTACCGGGACAGGGGCTTCGGTGAGCAGTTCTTC.

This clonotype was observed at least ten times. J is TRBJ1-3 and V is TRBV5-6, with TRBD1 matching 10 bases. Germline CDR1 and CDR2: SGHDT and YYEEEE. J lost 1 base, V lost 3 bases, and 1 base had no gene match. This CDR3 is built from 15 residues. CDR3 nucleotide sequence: TGTGCCAGCAGCTGGACAGGGGGTTCTGGAAACACCATATATTTT. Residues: CASSWTGGSGNTIYF.

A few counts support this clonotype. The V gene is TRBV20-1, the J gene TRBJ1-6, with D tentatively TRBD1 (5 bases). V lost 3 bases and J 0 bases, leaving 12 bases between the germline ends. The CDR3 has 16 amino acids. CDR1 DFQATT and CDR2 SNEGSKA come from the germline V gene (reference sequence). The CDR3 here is CSARPRVSSYNSPLHF. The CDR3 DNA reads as TGCAGTGCTAGGCCCAGGGTTTCCTCCTATAATTCACCCCTCCACTTT.

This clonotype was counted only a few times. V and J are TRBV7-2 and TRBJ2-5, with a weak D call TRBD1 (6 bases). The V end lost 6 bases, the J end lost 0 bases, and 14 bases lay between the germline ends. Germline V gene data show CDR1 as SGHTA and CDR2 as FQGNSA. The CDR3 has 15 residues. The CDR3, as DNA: TGTGCCAGCAGTTACTCCGGGACAAACCAAGAGACCCAGTACTTC. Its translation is CASSYSGTNQETQYF.

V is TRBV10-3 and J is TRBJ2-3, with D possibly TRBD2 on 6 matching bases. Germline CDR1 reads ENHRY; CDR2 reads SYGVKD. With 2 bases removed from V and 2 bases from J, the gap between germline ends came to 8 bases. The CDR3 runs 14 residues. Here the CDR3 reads CAISEGGNTDTQYF. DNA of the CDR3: TGTGCCATCAGTGAGGGCGGGAACACAGATACGCAGTATTTT.

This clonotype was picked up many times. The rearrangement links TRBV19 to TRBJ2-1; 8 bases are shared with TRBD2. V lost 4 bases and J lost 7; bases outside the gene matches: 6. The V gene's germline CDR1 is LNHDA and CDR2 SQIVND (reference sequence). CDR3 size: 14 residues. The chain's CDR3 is CASSRTGGPNEQFF. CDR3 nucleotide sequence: TGTGCCAGTAGTAGAACGGGAGGGCCGAATGAGCAGTTCTTC.

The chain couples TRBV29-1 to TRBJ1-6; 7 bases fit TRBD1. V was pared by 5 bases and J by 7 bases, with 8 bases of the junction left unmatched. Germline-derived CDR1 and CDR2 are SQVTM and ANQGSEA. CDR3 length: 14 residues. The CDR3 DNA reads TGCAGCGTTCGTGTCGGGACAGTCAATTCACCCCTCCACTTT. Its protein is CSVRVGTVNSPLHF.

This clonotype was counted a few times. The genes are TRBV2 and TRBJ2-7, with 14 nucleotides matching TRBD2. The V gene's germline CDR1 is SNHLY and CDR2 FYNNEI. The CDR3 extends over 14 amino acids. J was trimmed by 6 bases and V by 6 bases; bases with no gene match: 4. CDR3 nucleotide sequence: TGTGCCAGCAGGTTGGGACTAGCGGGAGTCGAGCAGTACTTC. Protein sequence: CASRLGLAGVEQYF.

The CDR3 reads CSGRSTDTQYF. The DNA of the CDR3 is TGCAGTGGGAGAAGCACAGATACGCAGTATTTT. The J gene is TRBJ2-3, the V gene TRBV20-1; no definite D call. The germline V gene encodes CDR1 DFQATT and CDR2 SNEGSKA (reference sequence). CDR3 length equals 11 residues. The ends were cut back, 7 bases at V and 0 bases at J, with 5 bases in the middle.

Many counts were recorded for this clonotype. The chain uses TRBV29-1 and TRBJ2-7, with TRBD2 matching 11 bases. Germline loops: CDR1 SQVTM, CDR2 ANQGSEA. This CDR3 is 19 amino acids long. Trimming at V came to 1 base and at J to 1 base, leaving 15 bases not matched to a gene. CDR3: CSVEALPTSGEVMSYEQYF. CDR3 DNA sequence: TGCAGCGTTGAAGCTCTCCCGACTAGCGGGGAGGTTATGTCCTACGAGCAGTACTTC.

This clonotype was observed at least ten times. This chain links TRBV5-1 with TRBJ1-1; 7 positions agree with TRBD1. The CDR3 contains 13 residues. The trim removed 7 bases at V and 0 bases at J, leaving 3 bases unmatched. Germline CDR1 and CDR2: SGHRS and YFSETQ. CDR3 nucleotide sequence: TGCGCCAGCGGGGACAGAATGAACACTGAAGCTTTCTTT. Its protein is CASGDRMNTEAFF.

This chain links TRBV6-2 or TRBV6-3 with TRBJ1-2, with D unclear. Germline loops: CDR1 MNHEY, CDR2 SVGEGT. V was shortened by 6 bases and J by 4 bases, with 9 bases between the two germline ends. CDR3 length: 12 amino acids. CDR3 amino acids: CASRSDSYGYTF. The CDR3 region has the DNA TGTGCCAGCAGATCCGACTCCTATGGCTACACCTTC.

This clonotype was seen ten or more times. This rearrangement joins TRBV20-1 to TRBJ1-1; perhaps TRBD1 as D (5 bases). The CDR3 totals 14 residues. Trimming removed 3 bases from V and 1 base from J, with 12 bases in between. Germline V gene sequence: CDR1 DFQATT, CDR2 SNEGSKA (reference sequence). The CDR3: CSARGTVKNTEAFF. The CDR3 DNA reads TGCAGTGCTAGGGGGACGGTTAAGAACACTGAAGCTTTCTTT.

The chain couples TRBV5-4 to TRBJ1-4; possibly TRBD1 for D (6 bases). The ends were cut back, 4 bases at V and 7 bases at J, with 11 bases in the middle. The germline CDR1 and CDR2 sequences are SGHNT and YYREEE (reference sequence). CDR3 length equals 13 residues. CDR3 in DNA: TGTGCCAGCAGCCCCGTGGGGGCTGAAAAACTGTTTTTT. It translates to CASSPVGAEKLFF. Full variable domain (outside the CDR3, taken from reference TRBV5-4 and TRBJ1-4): ETGVTQSPTHLIKTRGQQVTLRCSSQSGHNTVSWYQQALGQGPQFIFQYYREEENGRGNFPPRFSGLQFPNYSSELNVNALELDDSALYLCASSPVGAEKLFFGSGTQLSVL.